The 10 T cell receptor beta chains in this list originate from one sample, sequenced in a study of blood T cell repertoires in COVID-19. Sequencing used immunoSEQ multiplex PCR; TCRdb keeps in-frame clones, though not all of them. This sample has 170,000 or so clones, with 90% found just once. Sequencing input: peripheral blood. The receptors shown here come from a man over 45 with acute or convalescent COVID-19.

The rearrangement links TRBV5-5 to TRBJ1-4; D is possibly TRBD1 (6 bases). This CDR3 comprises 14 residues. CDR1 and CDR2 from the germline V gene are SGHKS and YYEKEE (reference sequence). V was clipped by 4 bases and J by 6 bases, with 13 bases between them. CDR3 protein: CASSVTGFHEKLFF. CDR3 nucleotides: TGTGCCAGCAGCGTAACAGGGTTCCATGAAAAACTGTTTTTT.

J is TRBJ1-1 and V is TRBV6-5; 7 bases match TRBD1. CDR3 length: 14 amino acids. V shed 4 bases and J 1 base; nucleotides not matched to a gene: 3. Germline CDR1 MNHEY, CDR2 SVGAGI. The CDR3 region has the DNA TGTGCCAGCAGTTGGGACAGCCGGAACACTGAAGCTTTCTTT. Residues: CASSWDSRNTEAFF.

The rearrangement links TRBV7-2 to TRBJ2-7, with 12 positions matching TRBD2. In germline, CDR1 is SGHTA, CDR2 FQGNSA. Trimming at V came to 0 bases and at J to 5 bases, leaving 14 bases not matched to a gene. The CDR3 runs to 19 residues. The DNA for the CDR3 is TGTGCCAGCAGCTTAGCTCCACTAGCGGGAGGAACTACAAAAGACGAGCAGTACTTC. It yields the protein CASSLAPLAGGTTKDEQYF.

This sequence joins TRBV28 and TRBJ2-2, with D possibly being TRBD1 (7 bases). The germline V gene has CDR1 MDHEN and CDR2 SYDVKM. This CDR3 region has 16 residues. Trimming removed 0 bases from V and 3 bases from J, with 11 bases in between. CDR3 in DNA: TGTGCCAGCAGTTTATGGGCGGGACAGCACACCGGGGAGCTGTTTTTT. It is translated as CASSLWAGQHTGELFF.

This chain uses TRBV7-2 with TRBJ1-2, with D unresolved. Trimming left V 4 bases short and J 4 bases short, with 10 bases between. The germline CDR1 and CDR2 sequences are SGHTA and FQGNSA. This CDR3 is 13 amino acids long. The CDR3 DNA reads TGTGCCAGCAGCTCAGTTGGGAGCTATGGCTACACCTTC. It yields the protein CASSSVGSYGYTF.

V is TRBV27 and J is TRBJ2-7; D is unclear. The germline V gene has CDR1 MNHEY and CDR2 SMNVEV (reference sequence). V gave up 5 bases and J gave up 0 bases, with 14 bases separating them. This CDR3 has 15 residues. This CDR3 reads CASSPRGLISYEQYV. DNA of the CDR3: TGTGCCAGCAGTCCCCGAGGTCTCATCTCCTACGAGCAGTACGTC.

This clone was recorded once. CDR3 region: CASSPDRLEAFF. In nucleotides, the CDR3 is TGTGCCAGCAGCCCCGACAGACTTGAAGCTTTCTTT. This chain links TRBV28 with TRBJ1-1; possibly TRBD1 for D (5 bases). The CDR3 loop spans 12 amino acids. V was clipped by 6 bases and J by 7 bases, with 12 bases between them. Germline V CDR1 and CDR2: MDHEN, SYDVKM.

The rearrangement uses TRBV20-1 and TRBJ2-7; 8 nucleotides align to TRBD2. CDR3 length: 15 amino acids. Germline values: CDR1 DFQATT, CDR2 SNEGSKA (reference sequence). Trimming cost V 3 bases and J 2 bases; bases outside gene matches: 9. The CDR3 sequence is CSASSVLAATYEQYF. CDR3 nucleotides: TGCAGTGCTAGTTCCGTACTAGCGGCCACCTACGAGCAGTACTTC.

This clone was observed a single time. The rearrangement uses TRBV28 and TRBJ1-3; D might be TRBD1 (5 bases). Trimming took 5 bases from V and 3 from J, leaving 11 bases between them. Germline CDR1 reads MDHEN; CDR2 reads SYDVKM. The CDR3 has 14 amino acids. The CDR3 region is CASSLPTDGNTIYF. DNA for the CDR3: TGTGCCAGCAGTCTCCCGACAGATGGAAACACCATATATTTT.

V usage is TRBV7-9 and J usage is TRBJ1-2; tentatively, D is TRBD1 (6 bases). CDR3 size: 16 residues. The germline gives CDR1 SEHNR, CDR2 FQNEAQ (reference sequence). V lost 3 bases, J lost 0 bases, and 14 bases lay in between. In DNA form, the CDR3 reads TGTGCCAGCAGCTTCGGACAGAGTGCTTCTAACTATGGCTACACCTTC. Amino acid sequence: CASSFGQSASNYGYTF. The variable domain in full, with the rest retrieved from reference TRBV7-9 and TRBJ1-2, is DTGVSQNPRHKITKRGQNVTFRCDPISEHNRLYWYRQTLGQGPEFLTYFQNEAQLEKSRLLSDRFSAERPKGSFSTLEIQRTEQGDSAMYLCASSFGQSASNYGYTFGSGTRLTVV.